The 19 T cell receptor beta chains below all came from one sample that was sequenced in a study of cytomegalovirus exposure and HLA in healthy donors. PCR used 60 Vbeta primers and 13 Jbeta primers. Data came from immunoSEQ multiplex PCR; TCRdb stores just in-frame clones and leaves some out. This sample carries around 55,000 clones, roughly 74% of them seen once, and the ten largest clones take about 1.5%. Sequencing was done on a sample of PBMCs. These receptors came from a female donor in good health and CMV-seronegative.

This clone is a singleton in its sample. This chain links TRBV5-5 with TRBJ2-1; D remains unclear. Germline-derived CDR1 and CDR2 are SGHKS and YYEKEE (reference sequence). The CDR3 is 15 amino acids. Trimming pared 0 bases from V and 7 bases from J, leaving 14 bases between. CDR3 sequence reads: CASSLATVLENEQFF. The CDR3 DNA is TGTGCCAGCAGCTTGGCTACAGTCCTTGAAAATGAGCAGTTCTTC.

The genes are TRBV18 and TRBJ2-4; 9 nucleotides align to TRBD1. The CDR3 covers 14 residues. The V and J ends lost 2 bases and 10 bases, in that order; junction bases with no gene match: 6. Germline V CDR1 and CDR2: KGHSH, LQKENI. CDR3 in amino acids: CASSPGRQGEIQYF. Here the CDR3 DNA reads TGTGCCAGCTCACCAGGGAGACAGGGGGAGATTCAGTACTTC.

The CDR3 here is CAWSVFGNEQYF. Here the CDR3 DNA reads TGTGCCTGGAGTGTGTTTGGCAACGAGCAGTACTTC. J is TRBJ2-7 and V is TRBV30, with D uncertain. V was pared by 0 bases and J by 5 bases, with 8 bases between. The CDR3 length is 12 residues. Germline V CDR1 and CDR2: GTSNPN, SVGIG (reference sequence). Variable domain in full (rest from reference TRBV30 and TRBJ2-7): SQTIHQWPATLVQPVGSPLSLECTVEGTSNPNLYWYRQAAGRGLQLLFYSVGIGQISSEVPQNLSASRPQDRQFILSSKKLLLSDSGFYLCAWSVFGNEQYFGPGTRLTVT.

The V gene is TRBV4-3, the J gene TRBJ2-1; D not certain. The CDR3 runs to 18 residues. Germline-derived CDR1 and CDR2 are LGHNA and YSLEER. Between the trimmed V and J ends, which lost 1 base and 0 bases, there was a span of 16 bases. CDR3 coding DNA: TGCGCCAGCAGCCAAGTGACATACCGTCTCAGCTCCTACAATGAGCAGTTCTTC. It is translated as CASSQVTYRLSSYNEQFF.

This clone was seen a handful of times. The CDR3 sequence: CASSEARRVDGYTF. The CDR3 DNA reads as TGTGCCAGCAGTGAAGCGCGCAGGGTCGACGGCTACACCTTC. V and J are TRBV2 and TRBJ1-2, with D tentatively TRBD1 (5 bases). Per germline, CDR1 SNHLY and CDR2 FYNNEI. Trimming cost V 0 bases and J 8 bases, with 13 bases left between them. There are 14 residues in the CDR3. Full variable domain (missing parts from reference TRBV2 and TRBJ1-2): EPEVTQTPSHQVTQMGQEVILRCVPISNHLYFYWYRQILGQKVEFLVSFYNNEISEKSEIFDDQFSVERPDGSNFTLKIRSTKLEDSAMYFCASSEARRVDGYTFGSGTRLTVV.

The chain is built from TRBV7-9 and TRBJ2-3, with D unresolved. V dropped 6 bases and J dropped 0 bases, with 4 bases sitting between them. This CDR3 spans 12 amino acids. The germline V gene encodes CDR1 SEHNR and CDR2 FQNEAQ (reference sequence). For the CDR3, the DNA is TGTGCCAGCAGTTCTAGCACAGATACGCAGTATTTT. Protein sequence: CASSSSTDTQYF. The full variable domain, its missing parts supplied by reference TRBV7-9 and TRBJ2-3, is DTGVSQNPRHKITKRGQNVTFRCDPISEHNRLYWYRQTLGQGPEFLTYFQNEAQLEKSRLLSDRFSAERPKGSFSTLEIQRTEQGDSAMYLCASSSSTDTQYFGPGTRLTVL.

This clone was found a few times. V gene TRBV7-2 combines with J gene TRBJ1-2; perhaps TRBD1 as D (5 bases). In germline, CDR1 is SGHTA, CDR2 FQGNSA. Between the trimmed V and J ends, which lost 2 bases and 2 bases, there was a span of 12 bases. This CDR3 comprises 15 residues. This CDR3 is CASSLKWGRNYGYTF. The CDR3 bases are TGTGCCAGCAGCTTAAAGTGGGGGAGGAACTATGGCTACACCTTC.

V and J are TRBV7-9 and TRBJ1-6; D perhaps matches TRBD1 (5 bases). CDR1 is SEHNR and CDR2 is FQNEAQ in the germline V gene (reference sequence). The CDR3 runs 15 residues. The ends were cut back, 1 base at V and 4 bases at J, with 8 bases in the middle. The CDR3 DNA is TGTGCCAGCAGCTTAGGGGACTCGTATAATTCACCCCTCCACTTT. Amino acid sequence: CASSLGDSYNSPLHF.

This CDR3 reads CASSDDRGRGYGYTF. CDR3 nucleotides: TGTGCCAGCAGTGATGACAGGGGTCGGGGCTATGGCTACACCTTC. The V call is TRBV25-1, the J call TRBJ1-2, with 8 positions matching TRBD1. The CDR3 runs to 15 residues. Losses at the gene ends were 3 bases for V and 4 bases for J; bases not matched to a gene: 7. CDR1 is MGHDK, CDR2 SYGVNS, per germline.

CDR3 sequence reads: CATSRGAGAGNTIYF. The CDR3 DNA is TGTGCCACCAGCAGAGGAGCAGGGGCTGGAAACACCATATATTTT. This rearrangement joins TRBV15 to TRBJ1-3; weak D call: TRBD1 (6 bases). V was shortened by 1 base and J by 2 bases, with 9 bases between the two germline ends. CDR3 length equals 15 residues. Germline loops: CDR1 LNHNV, CDR2 YYDKDF (reference sequence).

The rearrangement joins TRBV19 to TRBJ1-5; D gene unclear. Germline CDR1 reads LNHDA; CDR2 reads SQIVND (reference sequence). With 3 bases removed from V and 4 bases from J, the gap between germline ends came to 13 bases. CDR3 size: 15 residues. As DNA, the CDR3 is TGTGCCAGTAGTATGGTTCAGGTTATTAATCAGCCCCAGCATTTT. Translating gives CASSMVQVINQPQHF.

This clone was picked up a small number of times. This chain uses TRBV18 with TRBJ1-5; no firm D call. The CDR3 is 16 residues long. CDR1 and CDR2 from the germline V gene are KGHSH and LQKENI. The ends were cut back, 1 base at V and 0 bases at J, with 10 bases in the middle. CDR3 sequence (DNA): TGTGCCAGCTCACCACGAGGTCAGATTAGCAATCAGCCCCAGCATTTT. It encodes CASSPRGQISNQPQHF. The variable domain in full, completed from reference TRBV18 and TRBJ1-5, reads NAGVMQNPRHLVRRRGQEARLRCSPMKGHSHVYWYRQLPEEGLKFMVYLQKENIIDESGMPKERFSAEFPKEGPSILRIQQVVRGDSAAYFCASSPRGQISNQPQHFGDGTRLSIL.

A few counts support this clone. V is TRBV4-2 and J is TRBJ1-1; tentative D call: TRBD1 (5 bases). Germline lookup yields CDR1 LGHNA and CDR2 YNFKEQ. The V and J ends lost 3 bases and 3 bases respectively, with 11 bases between them. CDR3 length equals 14 residues. Written as DNA, the CDR3 is TGTGCCAGCAGCCAGGGCAGGGACTACACTGAAGCTTTCTTT. Its translation: CASSQGRDYTEAFF.

The chain recombines TRBV27 with TRBJ2-2; 7 bases are shared with TRBD1. The CDR3 totals 16 residues. The V and J ends lost 4 bases and 3 bases, in that order; junction bases with no gene match: 8. CDR1 MNHEY and CDR2 SMNVEV come from the germline V gene (reference sequence). The CDR3 DNA follows: TGTGCCAGCAGTTCCTCGGGACAGACTTACACCGGGGAGCTGTTTTTT. It specifies CASSSSGQTYTGELFF.

The CDR3 DNA reads TGTGCCAGCATTCCCAGGGCATTGAACACTGAAGCTTTCTTT. As protein: CASIPRALNTEAFF. This chain joins TRBV6-1 and TRBJ1-1, with D possibly being TRBD1 (5 bases). The length of the CDR3 is 14 residues. V was pared by 7 bases and J by 0 bases, with 12 bases between. CDR1 is MNHNS and CDR2 is SASEGT in the germline V gene.

This chain links TRBV29-1 with TRBJ1-5; maybe TRBD1 (5 bases). The CDR3 totals 15 residues. CDR1 and CDR2 from the germline V gene are SQVTM and ANQGSEA. Trimming left V 4 bases short and J 6 bases short, with 19 bases between. CDR3 nucleotides: TGCAGCGTTGTCTGGGTTAGTGGGGGGGGTCAGCCCCAGCATTTT. Its protein is CSVVWVSGGGQPQHF.

As to this clone: Because it lacks the conserved phenylalanine or tryptophan at the end, this CDR3 is likely a read error. The chain is built from TRBV5-1 and TRBJ1-4; TRBD1 matches 7 bases. CDR3 length equals 13 residues. Germline loops: CDR1 SGHRS, CDR2 YFSETQ. With V trimmed by 6 bases and J by 8 bases, 7 bases remained unmatched. The CDR3 region has the DNA TGCGCCAGCACCGAGGGGGCGCAAGAAAAACTGTTTGTT. Its translation is CASTEGAQEKLFV.

The rearrangement joins TRBV5-1 to TRBJ1-1, with D unresolved. CDR1 is SGHRS and CDR2 is YFSETQ in the germline V gene. The V gene lost 0 bases and the J gene lost 6 bases, with 9 bases spanning the gap. The CDR3 loop spans 13 amino acids. Here the CDR3 DNA reads TGCGCCAGCAGCTTGGCCCAGGATTCTGAAGCTTTCTTT. This gives the protein CASSLAQDSEAFF.

This clone was seen only once. V and J are TRBV5-1 and TRBJ2-3; maybe TRBD2 (5 bases). This CDR3 is 15 amino acids long. The V gene's germline CDR1 is SGHRS and CDR2 YFSETQ. V gave up 1 base and J gave up 3 bases, with 12 bases separating them. CDR3 sequence (DNA): TGCGCCAGCAGCTTGATCGGGATATCGACAGATACGCAGTATTTT. It specifies CASSLIGISTDTQYF.